This TCR beta chain stems from a study of T cell changes during pregnancy in multiple sclerosis. The CDR3 covers 16 residues. Deletions cut 2 bases from V and 0 bases from J, with 11 bases between. Germline lookup yields CDR1 SNHLY and CDR2 FYNNEI. Only in-frame clones appear in the TCRdb table, and some are missing; sequencing was by immunoSEQ multiplex PCR. Of around 99,000 clones listed, about 90% are singletons. This receptor was identified in a female donor in good health, enrolled as a control in a pregnancy study. V usage is TRBV2 and J usage is TRBJ2-1, with D possibly matching TRBD1 (5 bases). Sequencing was performed on peripheral blood, taken in the third trimester of pregnancy. CDR3 residues: CASSEKGPSSYNEQFF. Here the CDR3 DNA reads TGTGCCAGCAGTGAAAAGGGGCCAAGCTCCTACAATGAGCAGTTCTTC.